The table lists the clone carrying this T cell receptor (beta chain) with a count of one. The antigen is not known. Lysates of CMV-infected fibroblasts at about 10 ug/mL stimulated these cells. Sorted nonresponding memory CD4+ T cells were CD40L-negative, CD69-negative, CD45RO-high. This sample was included in a study of persistence of HIV-infected CD4 T cells. Sequencing used immunoSEQ version 4 in survey mode. Clones were sequenced by immunoSEQ multiplex PCR, and TCRdb holds only the in-frame ones, with some missing. Of 40,000 to 55,000 clones detected, 75% to 85% appear once; the ten largest clones hold about 3%. This sample comprised CD4+ T cells sorted from PBMCs after roughly 17-hour stimulation, obtained from a patient who received antiretroviral therapy. The receptor was isolated from an adult man with HIV who was CMV-seropositive.

CDR3 DNA: TGTGCCAGCAGGGGTTTGGGGGCTTACACTGAAGCTTTCTTT. Its protein is CASRGLGAYTEAFF. The V call is TRBV28, the J call TRBJ1-1, with TRBD1 as a possible D gene (6 bases). Germline CDR1 MDHEN, CDR2 SYDVKM. Deletions cut 6 bases from V and 3 bases from J, with 14 bases between. The CDR3 is made up of 14 amino acids.